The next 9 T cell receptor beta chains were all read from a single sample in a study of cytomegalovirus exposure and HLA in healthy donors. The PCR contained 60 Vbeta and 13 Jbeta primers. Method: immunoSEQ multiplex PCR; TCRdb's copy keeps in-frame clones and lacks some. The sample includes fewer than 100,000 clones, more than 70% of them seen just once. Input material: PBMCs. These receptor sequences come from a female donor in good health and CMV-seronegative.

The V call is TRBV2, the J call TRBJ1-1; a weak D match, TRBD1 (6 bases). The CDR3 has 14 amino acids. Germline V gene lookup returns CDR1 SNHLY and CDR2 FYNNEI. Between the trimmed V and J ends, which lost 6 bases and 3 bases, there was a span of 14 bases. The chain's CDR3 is CASRQGDRDTEAFF. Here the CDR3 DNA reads TGTGCCAGCAGACAGGGTGATCGAGACACTGAAGCTTTCTTT.

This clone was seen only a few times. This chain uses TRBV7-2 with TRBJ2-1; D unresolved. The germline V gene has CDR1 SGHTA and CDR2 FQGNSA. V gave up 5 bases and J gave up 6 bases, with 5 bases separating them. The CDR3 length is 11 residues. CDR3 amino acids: CASSLINEQFF. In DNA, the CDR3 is TGTGCCAGCAGCCTTATCAATGAGCAGTTCTTC.

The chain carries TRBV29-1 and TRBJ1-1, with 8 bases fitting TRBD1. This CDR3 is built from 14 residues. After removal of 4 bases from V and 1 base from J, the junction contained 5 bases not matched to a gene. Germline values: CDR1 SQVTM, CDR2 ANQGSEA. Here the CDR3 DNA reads TGCAGCGTTGGTCAGGGGGCTAAGAACACTGAAGCTTTCTTT. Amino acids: CSVGQGAKNTEAFF.

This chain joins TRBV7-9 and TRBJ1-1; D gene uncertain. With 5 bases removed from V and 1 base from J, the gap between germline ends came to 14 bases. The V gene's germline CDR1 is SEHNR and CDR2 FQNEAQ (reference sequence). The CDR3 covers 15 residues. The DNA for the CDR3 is TGTGCCAGCAGCCAAGGATGGGGAGCGAACACTGAAGCTTTCTTT. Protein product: CASSQGWGANTEAFF.

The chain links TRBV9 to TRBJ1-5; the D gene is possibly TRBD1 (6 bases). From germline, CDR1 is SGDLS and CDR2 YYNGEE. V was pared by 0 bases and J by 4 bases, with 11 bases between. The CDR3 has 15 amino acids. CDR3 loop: CASSVEGQTNQPQHF. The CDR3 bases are TGTGCCAGCAGCGTAGAAGGACAGACAAATCAGCCCCAGCATTTT. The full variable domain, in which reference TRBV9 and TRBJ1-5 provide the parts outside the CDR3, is DSGVTQTPKHLITATGQRVTLRCSPRSGDLSVYWYQQSLDQGLQFLIQYYNGEERAKGNILERFSAQQFPDLHSELNLSSLELGDSALYFCASSVEGQTNQPQHFGDGTRLSIL.

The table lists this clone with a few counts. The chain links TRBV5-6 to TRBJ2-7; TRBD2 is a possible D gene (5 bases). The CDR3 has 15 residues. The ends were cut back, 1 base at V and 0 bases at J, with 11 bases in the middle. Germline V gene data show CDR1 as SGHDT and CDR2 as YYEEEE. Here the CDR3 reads CASSLSRANSYEQYF. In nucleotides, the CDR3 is TGTGCCAGCAGCTTGTCGAGGGCGAACTCCTACGAGCAGTACTTC.

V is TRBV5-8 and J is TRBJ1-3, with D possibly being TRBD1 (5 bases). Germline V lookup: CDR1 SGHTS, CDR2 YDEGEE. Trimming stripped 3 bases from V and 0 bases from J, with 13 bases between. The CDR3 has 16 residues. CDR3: CASSYSWGSSGNTIYF. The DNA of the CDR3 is TGTGCCAGCAGCTACTCGTGGGGCAGCTCTGGAAACACCATATATTTT.

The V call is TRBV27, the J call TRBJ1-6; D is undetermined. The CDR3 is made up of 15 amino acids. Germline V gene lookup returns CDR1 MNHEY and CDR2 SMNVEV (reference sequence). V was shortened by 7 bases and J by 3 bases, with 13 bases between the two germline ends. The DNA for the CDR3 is TGTGCCAGCAAGAGTAGTCTATTCTATAATTCACCCCTCCACTTT. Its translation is CASKSSLFYNSPLHF.

The CDR3 is CASSRGQSYEQYF. CDR3 bases: TGTGCCAGCAGCCGGGGACAGAGCTACGAGCAGTACTTC. The J gene is TRBJ2-7, the V gene TRBV5-4; 7 positions agree with TRBD1. Per germline, CDR1 SGHNT and CDR2 YYREEE (reference sequence). With V trimmed by 4 bases and J by 3 bases, 4 bases remained unmatched. The CDR3 runs 13 residues.